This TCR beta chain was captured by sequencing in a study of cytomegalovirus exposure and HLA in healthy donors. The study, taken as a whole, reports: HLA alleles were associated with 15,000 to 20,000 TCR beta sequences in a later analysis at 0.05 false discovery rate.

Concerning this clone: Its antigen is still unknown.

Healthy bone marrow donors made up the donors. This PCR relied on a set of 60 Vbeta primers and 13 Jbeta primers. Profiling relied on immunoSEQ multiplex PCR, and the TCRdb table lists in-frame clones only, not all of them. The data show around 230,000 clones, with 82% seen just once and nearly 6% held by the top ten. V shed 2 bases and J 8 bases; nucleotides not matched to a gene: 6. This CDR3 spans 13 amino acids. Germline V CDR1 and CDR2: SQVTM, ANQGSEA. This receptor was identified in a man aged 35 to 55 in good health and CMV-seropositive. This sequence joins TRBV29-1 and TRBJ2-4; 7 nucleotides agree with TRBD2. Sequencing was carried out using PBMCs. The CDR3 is CSVEPREGYIQYF. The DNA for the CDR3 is TGCAGCGTTGAACCCAGGGAGGGGTACATTCAGTACTTC.